Below, 13 T cell receptor beta chains from the same sample are listed, as sequenced in a study of T cell repertoires in cytomegalovirus infection. TCRdb fed the reads into MiXCR, producing one record per CDR3 protein. The sample has under 300,000 distinct CDR3 sequences; more than 15% are singletons. Sequenced sample: CD8+ T cells from PBMCs. The receptors stem from a human donor in good health (CMV status not recorded). Some clones in this sample may be carry-over from other donors' samples.

There are many counts of this clonotype. CDR3 in amino acids: CASSSQDRGSYEQYF. The CDR3 DNA sequence: TGTGCCAGCAGCTCACAAGACAGGGGGAGCTACGAGCAGTACTTC. The chain joins TRBV11-2 to TRBJ2-7; 9 bases match TRBD1. Germline V lookup: CDR1 SGHAT, CDR2 FQNNGV. This CDR3 spans 15 amino acids. V lost 4 bases to trimming and J lost 3 bases; unmatched junction nucleotides: 7.

This clonotype was found once. The CDR3, as DNA: TGCGCCAGCAGCTCCCTCGACGGGCGGGATGGCTACACCTTC. Translated, it gives CASSSLDGRDGYTF. The chain links TRBV5-1 to TRBJ1-2; D call uncertain. The CDR3 loop spans 14 amino acids. Germline V gene data show CDR1 as SGHRS and CDR2 as YFSETQ. V was trimmed by 3 bases and J by 6 bases, leaving 15 bases between them.

This clonotype was detected a few times. The chain combines TRBV4-2 with TRBJ2-7; perhaps TRBD2 as D (6 bases). This CDR3 has 19 amino acids. CDR1 and CDR2 (germline): LGHNA, YNFKEQ. V dropped 0 bases and J dropped 0 bases, with 21 bases sitting between them. The CDR3 is CASSQDGGTEHFSSYEQYF. The CDR3 DNA sequence: TGTGCCAGCAGCCAAGATGGAGGGACTGAACACTTCAGCTCCTACGAGCAGTACTTC.

Ten or more counts support this clonotype. The chain recombines TRBV7-9 with TRBJ1-1, with 7 bases fitting TRBD1. This CDR3 has 13 residues. CDR1 and CDR2 (germline): SEHNR, FQNEAQ (reference sequence). The junction had 7 bases not matched to a gene; V was cut back by 8 bases and J by 4 bases. CDR3 sequence: CASLGPGGTEAFF. The CDR3 region has the DNA TGTGCCAGCTTGGGGCCAGGGGGCACTGAAGCTTTCTTT.

This clonotype was counted only a few times. V usage is TRBV28 and J usage is TRBJ2-7, with no clear D. V lost 3 bases, J lost 1 base, and 7 bases lay in between. The CDR3 length is 13 residues. Germline V gene data show CDR1 as MDHEN and CDR2 as SYDVKM. The CDR3 sequence is CASSFVESYEQYF. The CDR3 coding sequence is TGTGCCAGCAGTTTCGTTGAGTCCTACGAGCAGTACTTC.

The table lists this clonotype with many counts. V is TRBV19 and J is TRBJ1-6, with TRBD1 matching over 7 bases. The CDR3 is 15 amino acids. Germline trimming cut 7 bases from V and 8 bases from J; bases unmatched to any gene: 11. Germline loops: CDR1 LNHDA, CDR2 SQIVND (reference sequence). The CDR3 region has the DNA TGTGCCAGTACCAATTGGACAGGACCGGATTCACCCCTCCACTTT. It translates to CASTNWTGPDSPLHF.

The CDR3 loop reads CSARLLNEVVGRGYTF. The CDR3 nucleotides read TGCAGTGCTAGATTACTTAATGAGGTTGTAGGAAGGGGCTACACCTTC. The V gene is TRBV20-1, the J gene TRBJ1-2; the D is unclear. The CDR3 is 16 amino acids. Germline assignment: CDR1 DFQATT and CDR2 SNEGSKA (reference sequence). Trimming shortened V by 2 bases and J by 8 bases, and 24 bases separated the two germline ends.

Only a few counts were recorded for this clonotype. The chain is built from TRBV4-1 and TRBJ2-2; D is perhaps TRBD2 (5 bases). Germline V CDR1 and CDR2: MGHRA, YSYEKL. The CDR3 contains 15 residues. With 0 bases removed from V and 5 bases from J, the gap between germline ends came to 10 bases. The CDR3 here is CASSQDQDLTGELFF. The DNA for the CDR3 is TGCGCCAGCAGCCAAGATCAGGACTTGACCGGGGAGCTGTTTTTT.

This clonotype occurred a few times. V gene TRBV7-8 combines with J gene TRBJ2-6; 13 bases match TRBD2. Per germline, CDR1 SGHVS and CDR2 FQNEAQ. CDR3 length: 18 residues. The V and J ends lost 6 bases and 1 base, in that order; junction bases with no gene match: 6. The CDR3 DNA follows: TGTGCCAGCAGTTCCGGACTAGCGGGGGTATCTGGGGCCAACGTCCTGACTTTC. Translation gives CASSSGLAGVSGANVLTF.

This clonotype was detected many times. The CDR3 coding sequence is TGTGCCAGCAGCGGGGGGGAAAAACTGTTTTTT. It specifies CASSGGEKLFF. The V and J genes are TRBV7-2 and TRBJ1-4; tentative D call: TRBD1 (5 bases). CDR1 and CDR2 (germline): SGHTA, FQGNSA. This CDR3 region has 11 residues. The V and J ends lost 5 bases and 8 bases respectively, with 6 bases between them.

This chain connects TRBV29-1 to TRBJ2-5; D is tentatively TRBD1 or TRBD2 (5 bases each). This CDR3 has 13 amino acids. V lost 4 bases, J lost 3 bases, and 12 bases lay in between. Germline V CDR1 and CDR2: SQVTM, ANQGSEA. CDR3 region: CSVGVGTKETQYF. Written as DNA, the CDR3 is TGCAGCGTTGGGGTAGGGACCAAAGAGACCCAGTACTTC.

In this sample, this clonotype turned up many times. The chain carries TRBV10-3 and TRBJ1-2; the D gene is possibly TRBD1 (5 bases). The CDR3 is made up of 12 amino acids. Germline V gene lookup returns CDR1 ENHRY and CDR2 SYGVKD. The V gene lost 0 bases and the J gene lost 8 bases, with 7 bases spanning the gap. This CDR3 reads CAISESTGGYTF. The CDR3 DNA reads as TGTGCCATCAGTGAGTCCACAGGCGGCTACACCTTC.

The chain carries TRBV28 and TRBJ2-7; no clear D gene. The CDR3 covers 17 residues. V gave up 6 bases and J gave up 0 bases, with 21 bases separating them. Germline V gene sequence: CDR1 MDHEN, CDR2 SYDVKM. The CDR3 loop is CASREPTRRSDSYEQYF. The CDR3 DNA is TGTGCCAGCAGAGAACCTACTCGACGGTCTGACTCCTACGAGCAGTACTTC.